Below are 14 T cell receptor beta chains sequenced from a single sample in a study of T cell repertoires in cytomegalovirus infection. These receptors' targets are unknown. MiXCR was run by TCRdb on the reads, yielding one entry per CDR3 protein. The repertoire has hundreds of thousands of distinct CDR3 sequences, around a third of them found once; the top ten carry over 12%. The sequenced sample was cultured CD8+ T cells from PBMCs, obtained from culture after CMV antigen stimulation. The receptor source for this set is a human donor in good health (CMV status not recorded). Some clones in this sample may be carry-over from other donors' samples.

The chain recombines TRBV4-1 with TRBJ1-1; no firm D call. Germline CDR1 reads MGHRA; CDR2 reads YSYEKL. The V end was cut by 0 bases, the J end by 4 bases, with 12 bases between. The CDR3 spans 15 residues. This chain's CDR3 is CASSQDEGVITEAFF. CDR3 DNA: TGCGCCAGCAGCCAAGATGAGGGCGTGATCACTGAAGCTTTCTTT.

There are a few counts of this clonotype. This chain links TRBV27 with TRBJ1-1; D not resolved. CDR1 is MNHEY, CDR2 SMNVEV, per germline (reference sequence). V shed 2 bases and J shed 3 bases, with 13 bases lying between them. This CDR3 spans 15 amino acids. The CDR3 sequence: CASSLGPRWDTEAFF. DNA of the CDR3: TGTGCCAGCAGTTTAGGACCGAGGTGGGACACTGAAGCTTTCTTT.

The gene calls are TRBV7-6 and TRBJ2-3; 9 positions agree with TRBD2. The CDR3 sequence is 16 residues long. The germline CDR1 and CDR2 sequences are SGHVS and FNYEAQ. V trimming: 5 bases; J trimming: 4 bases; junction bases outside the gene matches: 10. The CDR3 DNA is TGTGCCAGCAGCCGCCCAGGGGCGGGGGGGCCAGATACGCAGTATTTT. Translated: CASSRPGAGGPDTQYF. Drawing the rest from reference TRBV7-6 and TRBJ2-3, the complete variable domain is GAGVSQSPRYKVTKRGQDVALRCDPISGHVSLYWYRQALGQGPEFLTYFNYEAQQDKSGLPNDRFSAERPEGSISTLTIQRTEQRDSAMYRCASSRPGAGGPDTQYFGPGTRLTVL.

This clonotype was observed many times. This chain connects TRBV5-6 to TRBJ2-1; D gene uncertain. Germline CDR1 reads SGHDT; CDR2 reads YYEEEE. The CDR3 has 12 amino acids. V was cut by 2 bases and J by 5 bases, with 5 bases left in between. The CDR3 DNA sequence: TGTGCCAGCAGCTTAGGGAACAATGAGCAGTTCTTC. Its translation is CASSLGNNEQFF.

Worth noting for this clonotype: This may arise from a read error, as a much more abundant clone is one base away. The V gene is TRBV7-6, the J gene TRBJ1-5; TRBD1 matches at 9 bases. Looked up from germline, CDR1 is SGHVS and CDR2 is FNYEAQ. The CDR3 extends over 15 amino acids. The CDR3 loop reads CANSPYGQGNQPQHF. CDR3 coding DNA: TGTGCCAACAGCCCGTACGGACAGGGGAATCAGCCCCAGCATTTT. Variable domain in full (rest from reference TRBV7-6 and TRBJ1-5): GAGVSQSPRYKVTKRGQDVALRCDPISGHVSLYWYRQALGQGPEFLTYFNYEAQQDKSGLPNDRFSAERPEGSISTLTIQRTEQRDSAMYRCANSPYGQGNQPQHFGDGTRLSIL.

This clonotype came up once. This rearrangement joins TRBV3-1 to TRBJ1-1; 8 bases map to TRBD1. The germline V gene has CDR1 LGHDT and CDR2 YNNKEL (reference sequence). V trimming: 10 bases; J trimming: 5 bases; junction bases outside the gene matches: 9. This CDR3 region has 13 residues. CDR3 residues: CANITQGVTEAFF. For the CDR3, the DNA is TGTGCCAACATAACACAGGGGGTTACTGAAGCTTTCTTT.

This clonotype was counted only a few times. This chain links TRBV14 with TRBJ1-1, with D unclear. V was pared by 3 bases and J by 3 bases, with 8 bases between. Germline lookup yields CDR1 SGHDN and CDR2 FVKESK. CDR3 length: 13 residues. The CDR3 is CASSQPWDTEAFF. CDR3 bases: TGTGCCAGCAGCCAGCCGTGGGACACTGAAGCTTTCTTT.

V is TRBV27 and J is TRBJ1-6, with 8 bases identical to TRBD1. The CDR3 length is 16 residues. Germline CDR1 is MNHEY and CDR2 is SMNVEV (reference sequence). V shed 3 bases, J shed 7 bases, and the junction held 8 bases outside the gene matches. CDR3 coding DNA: TGTGCCAGCAGTTTTATAGGTCCAGGGGGCAATTCACCCCTCCACTTT. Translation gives CASSFIGPGGNSPLHF.

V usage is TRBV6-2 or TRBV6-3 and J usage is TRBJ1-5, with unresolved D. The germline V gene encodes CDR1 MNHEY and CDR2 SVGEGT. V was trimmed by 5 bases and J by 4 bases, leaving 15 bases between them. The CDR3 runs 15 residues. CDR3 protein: CASSDGPTSNQPQHF. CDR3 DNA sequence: TGTGCCAGCAGTGATGGACCGACCTCTAATCAGCCCCAGCATTTT.

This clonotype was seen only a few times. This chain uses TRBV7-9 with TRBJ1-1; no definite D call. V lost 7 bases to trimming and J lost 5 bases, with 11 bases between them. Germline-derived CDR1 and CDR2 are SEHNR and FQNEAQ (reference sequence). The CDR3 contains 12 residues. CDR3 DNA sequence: TGTGCCAGCACCCCCGGGCAAACTGAAGCTTTCTTT. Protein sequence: CASTPGQTEAFF.

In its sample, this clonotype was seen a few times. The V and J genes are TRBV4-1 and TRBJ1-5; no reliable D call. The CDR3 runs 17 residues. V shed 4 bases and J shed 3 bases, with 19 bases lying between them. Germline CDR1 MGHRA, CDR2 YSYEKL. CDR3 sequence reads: CASSPEAAGGINQPQHF. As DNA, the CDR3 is TGCGCCAGCAGCCCCGAGGCAGCGGGAGGGATCAATCAGCCCCAGCATTTT.

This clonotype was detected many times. CDR3 amino acids: CASSPRGATLPRLQYF. CDR3 nucleotides: TGTGCCAGCAGCCCGAGGGGCGCCACTCTCCCACGATTGCAGTACTTC. This chain links TRBV11-1 with TRBJ2-5; either TRBD1 or TRBD2 may fit D (5 bases each). Germline V lookup: CDR1 SGHAT, CDR2 FQDESV (reference sequence). Trimming cost V 5 bases and J 11 bases, with 27 bases left between them. The CDR3 is made up of 16 amino acids.

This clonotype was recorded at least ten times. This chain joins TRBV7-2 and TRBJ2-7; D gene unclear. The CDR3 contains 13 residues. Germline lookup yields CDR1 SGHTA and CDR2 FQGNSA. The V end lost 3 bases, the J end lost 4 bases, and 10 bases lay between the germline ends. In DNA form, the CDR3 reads TGTGCCAGCAGCTTGTATGAACAGTACGAGCAGTACTTC. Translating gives CASSLYEQYEQYF.

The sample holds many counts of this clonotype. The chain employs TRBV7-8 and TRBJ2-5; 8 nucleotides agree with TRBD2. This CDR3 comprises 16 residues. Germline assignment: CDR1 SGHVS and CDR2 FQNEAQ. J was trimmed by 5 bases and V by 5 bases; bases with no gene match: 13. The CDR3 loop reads CASSHGGALFDETQYF. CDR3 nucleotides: TGTGCCAGCAGCCACGGGGGGGCTCTATTCGATGAGACCCAGTACTTC.